The clone carrying this T cell receptor (beta chain) was seen ten or more times. As yet, its antigen is unknown. The CDR3 runs 15 residues. The V end lost 3 bases, the J end lost 4 bases, and 13 bases lay between the germline ends. Germline V gene sequence: CDR1 LNHDA, CDR2 SQIVND (reference sequence). All patients were untreated before thyroid surgery. These data belong to a study of metastatic and nonmetastatic thyroid tumors. Overall study context: Repertoires from blood and tumor or nodule tissue of malignant and benign thyroid patients were compared.

As handled by the study authors: Between-group CDR3 differences, defined by clinicopathological status, yielded a distant-metastasis classifier for papillary thyroid cancer. TCRdb re-analyzed the PCR reads using MiXCR. Clone size and V and J calls follow TCRdb, not the original study. The data show fewer than 13,000 clones, approximately 12% seen once. Overall study results and limits: In blood and tumor, TCR beta diversity was reportedly significantly higher in malignant thyroid tumors than in benign nodules.

The sequencing input was blood. The chain is built from TRBV19 and TRBJ1-5; D gene uncertain. The clonotype originates from a female donor with papillary thyroid cancer or a benign thyroid nodule (not recorded which). Some clones in this sample may be carry-over from other donors' samples. DNA of the CDR3: TGTGCCAGTAGTATTGGAACTCCTGGGAATCAGCCCCAGCATTTT. It specifies CASSIGTPGNQPQHF.